This T cell receptor (beta chain) was recorded in a study of control samples from healthy donors and cancer patients. The assay was immunoSEQ multiplex PCR, and TCRdb's table has in-frame clones only and misses some. The sample lists 65,000 to 95,000 clones; over 75% were seen once. The V end lost 2 bases, the J end lost 5 bases, and 7 bases lay between the germline ends. This CDR3 region has 12 residues. Germline CDR1 is MNHEY and CDR2 is SVGEGT. V is TRBV6-2 or TRBV6-3 and J is TRBJ2-7, with D hard to call. Material for sequencing was blood. The origin of this receptor is a man aged 45-60 years in good health. This chain's CDR3 is CASSYGFDEQYF. The CDR3 nucleotides are TGTGCCAGCAGTTACGGTTTCGACGAGCAGTACTTC.